These 16 T cell receptor beta chains were all obtained from the same sample, sequenced in a study of blood T cell repertoires in COVID-19. Produced via immunoSEQ multiplex PCR; TCRdb's table is partial and in-frame only. This table holds approximately 150,000 clones, around 90% found once. Sequenced input: peripheral blood. The receptor set was obtained from a human donor in a cohort sampled during active COVID-19.

This sequence joins TRBV5-5 and TRBJ2-3; 10 bases line up with TRBD1. V lost 2 bases, J lost 4 bases, and 4 bases stayed unmatched. The CDR3 is made up of 15 amino acids. Germline V gene data show CDR1 as SGHKS and CDR2 as YYEKEE (reference sequence). The chain's CDR3 is CASSFGTGAADTQYF. DNA for the CDR3: TGTGCCAGCAGCTTCGGGACAGGGGCCGCAGATACGCAGTATTTT.

V gene TRBV11-2 combines with J gene TRBJ1-5; 9 nucleotides match TRBD1. CDR3 length equals 14 residues. The junction had 7 bases not matched to a gene; V was cut back by 9 bases and J by 4 bases. Looked up from germline, CDR1 is SGHAT and CDR2 is FQNNGV. The CDR3 DNA follows: TGTGCCAGTAAGACAGGGGGGGGGAATCAGCCCCAGCATTTT. Amino acid sequence: CASKTGGGNQPQHF.

CDR3 coding DNA: TGTGCCAGCAGTGAAGACTGGAGGGGAGGCTACACCTTC. Translating it yields CASSEDWRGGYTF. This chain joins TRBV6-1 and TRBJ1-2, with D maybe TRBD1 (5 bases). The germline gives CDR1 MNHNS, CDR2 SASEGT. Deletions cut 1 base from V and 8 bases from J, with 11 bases between. This CDR3 has 13 residues.

The J gene is TRBJ2-2, the V gene TRBV28; 9 bases line up with TRBD1. The CDR3 extends over 17 amino acids. The trim removed 6 bases at V and 7 bases at J, leaving 15 bases unmatched. The germline V gene encodes CDR1 MDHEN and CDR2 SYDVKM. CDR3 region: CASRQNFRTGVGGELFF. The CDR3 DNA reads as TGTGCCAGCAGGCAAAATTTCCGGACAGGGGTAGGCGGGGAGCTGTTTTTT. Full variable domain (rest looked up from reference TRBV28 and TRBJ2-2): DVKVTQSSRYLVKRTGEKVFLECVQDMDHENMFWYRQDPGLGLRLIYFSYDVKMKEKGDIPEGYSVSREKKERFSLILESASTNQTSMYLCASRQNFRTGVGGELFFGEGSRLTVL.

This chain connects TRBV15 to TRBJ1-3; D gene ambiguous. V lost 0 bases to trimming and J lost 0 bases, with 9 bases between them. Germline V gene sequence: CDR1 LNHNV, CDR2 YYDKDF (reference sequence). This CDR3 has 16 amino acids. The CDR3 region is CATSRDPGGSGNTIYF. In DNA form, the CDR3 reads TGTGCCACCAGCAGAGATCCGGGTGGCTCTGGAAACACCATATATTTT.

The chain combines TRBV28 with TRBJ2-5, with TRBD1 matching 8 bases. This CDR3 is built from 15 residues. Germline CDR1 and CDR2: MDHEN and SYDVKM. J gave up 5 bases and V 3 bases, and 8 bases lay outside the gene matches. The CDR3 DNA reads TGTGCCAGCAGTTTGAGGGGACAGGTTACGGAGACCCAGTACTTC. Translating it yields CASSLRGQVTETQYF. The full variable domain, completed using reference TRBV28 and TRBJ2-5, is DVKVTQSSRYLVKRTGEKVFLECVQDMDHENMFWYRQDPGLGLRLIYFSYDVKMKEKGDIPEGYSVSREKKERFSLILESASTNQTSMYLCASSLRGQVTETQYFGPGTRLLVL.

CDR3 sequence (DNA): TGTGCCAGCAGCTTAGGGTCACAGGTCCTAGGAGAAGCTTTCTTT. This codes for CASSLGSQVLGEAFF. The genes are TRBV7-2 and TRBJ1-1; D may be TRBD1 (5 bases). The CDR3 is 15 amino acids. In germline, CDR1 is SGHTA, CDR2 FQGNSA. V dropped 1 base and J dropped 8 bases, with 17 bases sitting between them.

This chain connects TRBV30 to TRBJ1-6, with D maybe TRBD1 (6 bases). Germline CDR1 GTSNPN, CDR2 SVGIG (reference sequence). This CDR3 region has 16 residues. V was clipped by 0 bases and J by 10 bases, with 19 bases between them. As DNA, the CDR3 is TGTGCCTGGAGTGTACGGGGTTCGGGGGGCTCGTCACCCCTCCACTTT. Amino acid sequence: CAWSVRGSGGSSPLHF.

This chain connects TRBV7-3 to TRBJ2-7; 15 bases match TRBD2. After removal of 1 base from V and 5 bases from J, the junction contained 6 bases not matched to a gene. The CDR3 spans 17 residues. Germline lookup yields CDR1 SGHTA and CDR2 FQGTGA. CDR3 DNA: TGTGCCAGCAGCTTAAAAAGTGGACTAGCGGGAGGGCACGAGCAGTACTTC. It encodes CASSLKSGLAGGHEQYF.

The chain carries TRBV1 and TRBJ1-2; TRBD1, the D gene given by the table, was not confirmed from the DNA. TRBV1 is a pseudogene. The CDR3 covers 14 residues. The CDR3 loop reads CTSNDGRVFFGYTF. The DNA for the CDR3 is TGCACCAGCAACGATGGCAGGGTGTTTTTTGGCTACACCTTC.

The chain recombines TRBV11-3 with TRBJ2-7; 12 bases are a match to TRBD2. J gave up 4 bases and V 2 bases, and 6 bases lay outside the gene matches. Germline values: CDR1 SGHNT, CDR2 YENEEA. The CDR3 is 16 amino acids. The CDR3 is CASSLSLAGGLYEQYF. The CDR3 DNA sequence: TGTGCCAGCAGCTTATCACTAGCGGGGGGATTGTACGAGCAGTACTTC.

The table lists this clone with a few counts. This rearrangement joins TRBV5-3 to TRBJ1-5; D is possibly TRBD1 (5 bases). TRBV5-3 is identified as an open reading frame with a role that is uncertain. Trimming took off 6 bases at V and 5 bases at J, with 18 bases between the two ends. The CDR3 loop spans 15 amino acids. The CDR3 is CARNVGRGVDQPQHF. For the CDR3, the DNA is TGTGCCAGAAATGTCGGGCGGGGCGTGGATCAGCCCCAGCATTTT.

The chain uses TRBV27 and TRBJ1-1; the match to TRBD1 covers 9 bases. The J segment lost 5 bases and the V segment lost 6 bases, leaving 13 bases of the junction unmatched. CDR1 and CDR2 (germline): MNHEY, SMNVEV (reference sequence). CDR3 length equals 16 residues. The CDR3 sequence is CASSSRSGQGRTEAFF. As DNA, the CDR3 is TGTGCCAGCAGCTCCCGGTCGGGACAGGGAAGGACTGAAGCTTTCTTT.

This chain connects TRBV6-5 to TRBJ1-1; 8 bases are a match to TRBD1. V trimming: 7 bases; J trimming: 8 bases; junction bases outside the gene matches: 9. CDR3 length equals 13 residues. In germline, CDR1 is MNHEY, CDR2 SVGAGI. DNA for the CDR3: TGTGCCAGCATCAACCAGGGGGCCCTCGAAGCTTTCTTT. This codes for CASINQGALEAFF.

The chain combines TRBV7-2 with TRBJ2-1, with TRBD2 matching over 8 bases. Germline lookup yields CDR1 SGHTA and CDR2 FQGNSA. Germline trimming cut 5 bases from V and 0 bases from J; bases unmatched to any gene: 6. The CDR3 sequence is 16 residues long. In DNA, the CDR3 is TGTGCCAGCAGCCCGACTAGCGACAGCTCCTACAATGAGCAGTTCTTC. Translated: CASSPTSDSSYNEQFF.

This chain links TRBV5-5 with TRBJ2-7; maybe TRBD1 (5 bases). There are 15 residues in the CDR3. Looked up from germline, CDR1 is SGHKS and CDR2 is YYEKEE (reference sequence). The V end was cut by 0 bases, the J end by 2 bases, with 12 bases between. This chain's CDR3 is CASSLEPGNTYEQYF. Written as DNA, the CDR3 is TGTGCCAGCAGCTTGGAGCCAGGGAACACCTACGAGCAGTACTTC.